This T cell receptor (beta chain) was captured by sequencing in a study of T cell responses to AZD1222 COVID-19 vaccine. The protocol was immunoSEQ multiplex PCR, while the TCRdb copy is restricted to in-frame clones and leaves out a portion. The data contain more than 110,000 clones, more than 75% of them seen just once; the ten biggest clones take up approximately 3%. J lost 2 bases, V lost 6 bases, and 8 bases had no gene match. CDR3 length: 15 amino acids. Germline values: CDR1 LNHDA, CDR2 SQIVND (reference sequence). The specimen was peripheral blood, collected 28 days after the second AZD1222 dose. The receptor was derived from an adult who received the AZD1222 COVID-19 vaccine. V and J are TRBV19 and TRBJ2-7; 9 bases match TRBD2. DNA of the CDR3: TGTGCCAGTAGCTACGGGGCTAGCGGGACCTACGAGCAGTACTTC. It translates to CASSYGASGTYEQYF.